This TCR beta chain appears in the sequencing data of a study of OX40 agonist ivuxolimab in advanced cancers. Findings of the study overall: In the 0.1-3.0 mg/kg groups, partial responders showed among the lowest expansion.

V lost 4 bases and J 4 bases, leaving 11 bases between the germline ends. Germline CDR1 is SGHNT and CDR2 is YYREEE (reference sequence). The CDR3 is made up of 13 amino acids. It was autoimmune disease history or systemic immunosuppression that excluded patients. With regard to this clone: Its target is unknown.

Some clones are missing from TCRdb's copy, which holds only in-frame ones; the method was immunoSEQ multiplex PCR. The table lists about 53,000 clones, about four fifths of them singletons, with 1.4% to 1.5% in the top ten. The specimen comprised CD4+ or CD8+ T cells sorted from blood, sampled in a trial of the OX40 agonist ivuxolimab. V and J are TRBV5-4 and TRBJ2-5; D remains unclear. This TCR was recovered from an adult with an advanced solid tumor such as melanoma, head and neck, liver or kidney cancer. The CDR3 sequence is CASSPSHSETQYF. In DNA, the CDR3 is TGTGCCAGCAGCCCGTCACACTCAGAGACCCAGTACTTC.